Each of the 2 T cell receptor beta chains below was sequenced from the same sample in a study of T cell repertoires in cytomegalovirus infection. TCRdb processed the reads anew with MiXCR; each CDR3 protein has one entry. The sample includes 250,000 to 400,000 distinct CDR3 sequences, approximately 25% seen only once; the top ten take less than 15%. For these receptors, no antigen is known. The specimen comprised cultured PBMCs, sampled from culture after CMV antigen stimulation. These receptors were obtained from a human donor in good health (CMV status not recorded). Some clones in this sample may be carry-over from other donors' samples.

In its sample, this clonotype was seen a few times. This chain uses TRBV11-2 with TRBJ2-7; TRBD2 agrees at 8 bases. Germline loops: CDR1 SGHAT, CDR2 FQNNGV. The CDR3 is 12 residues long. V lost 2 bases and J lost 12; bases outside the gene matches: 6. CDR3 DNA sequence: TGTGCCAGCAGCTTATGGCGGGAGGAAATGTACGTC. Protein: CASSLWREEMYV.

The chain couples TRBV6-2 or TRBV6-3 to TRBJ2-1; D not certain. This CDR3 has 12 residues. V was shortened by 4 bases and J by 8 bases, with 9 bases between the two germline ends. Germline CDR1 and CDR2: MNHEY and SVGEGT. The chain's CDR3 is CASSSETDEQFF. The CDR3 DNA sequence: TGTGCCAGCAGTTCTGAGACGGATGAGCAGTTCTTC.